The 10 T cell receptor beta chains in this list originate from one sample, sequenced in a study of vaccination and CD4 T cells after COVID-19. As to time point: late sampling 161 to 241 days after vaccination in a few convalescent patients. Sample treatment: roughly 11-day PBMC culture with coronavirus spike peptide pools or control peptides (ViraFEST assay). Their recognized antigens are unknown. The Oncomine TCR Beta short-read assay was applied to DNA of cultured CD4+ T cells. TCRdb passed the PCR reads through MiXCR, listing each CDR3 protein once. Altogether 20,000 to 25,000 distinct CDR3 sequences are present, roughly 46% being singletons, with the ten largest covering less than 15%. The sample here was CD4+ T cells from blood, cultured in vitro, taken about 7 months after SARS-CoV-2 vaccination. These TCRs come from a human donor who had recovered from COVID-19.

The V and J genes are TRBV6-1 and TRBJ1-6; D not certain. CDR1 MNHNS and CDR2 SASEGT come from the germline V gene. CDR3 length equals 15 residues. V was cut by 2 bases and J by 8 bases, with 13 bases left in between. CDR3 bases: TGTGCCAGCAGTGAAATCTCTATTGTTTATTCACCCCTCCACTTT. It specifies CASSEISIVYSPLHF.

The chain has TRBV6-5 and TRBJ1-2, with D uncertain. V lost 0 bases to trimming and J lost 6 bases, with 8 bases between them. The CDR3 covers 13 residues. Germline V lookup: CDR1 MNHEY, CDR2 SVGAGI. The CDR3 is CASSYSIGDGYTF. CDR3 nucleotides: TGTGCCAGCAGTTACTCGATTGGGGATGGCTACACCTTC.

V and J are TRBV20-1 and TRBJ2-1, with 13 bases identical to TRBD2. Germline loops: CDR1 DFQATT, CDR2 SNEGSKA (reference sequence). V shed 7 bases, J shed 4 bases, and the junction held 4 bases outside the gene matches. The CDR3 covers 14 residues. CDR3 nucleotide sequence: TGCAGTGTCACTAGCGGGAGGGCTTACAATGAGCAGTTCTTC. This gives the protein CSVTSGRAYNEQFF.

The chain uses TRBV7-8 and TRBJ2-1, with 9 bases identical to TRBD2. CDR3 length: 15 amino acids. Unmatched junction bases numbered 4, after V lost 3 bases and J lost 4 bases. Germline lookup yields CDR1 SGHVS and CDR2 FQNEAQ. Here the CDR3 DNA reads TGTGCCAGCAGCTTTCGAGCGGGGGGTTACAATGAGCAGTTCTTC. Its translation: CASSFRAGGYNEQFF.

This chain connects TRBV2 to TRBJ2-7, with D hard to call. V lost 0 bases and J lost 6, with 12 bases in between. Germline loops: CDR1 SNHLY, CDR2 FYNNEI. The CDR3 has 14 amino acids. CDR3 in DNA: TGTGCCAGCAGTGAAGCGCTTCGGTCGGGCGAGCAGTACTTC. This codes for CASSEALRSGEQYF.

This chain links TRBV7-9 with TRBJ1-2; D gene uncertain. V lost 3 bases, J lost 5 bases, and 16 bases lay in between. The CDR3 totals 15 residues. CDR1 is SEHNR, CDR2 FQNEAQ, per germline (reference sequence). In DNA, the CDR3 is TGTGCCAGCAGCTTGTCCCGGGCCGCTACTTATGGCTACACCTTC. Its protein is CASSLSRAATYGYTF.

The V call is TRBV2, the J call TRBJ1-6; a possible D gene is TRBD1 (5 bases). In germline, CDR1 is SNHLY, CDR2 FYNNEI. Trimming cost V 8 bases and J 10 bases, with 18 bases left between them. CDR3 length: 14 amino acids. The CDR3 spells CASLNIRGGSPLHF. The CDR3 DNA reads TGTGCCAGCCTCAACATCCGTGGGGGATCACCCCTCCACTTT.

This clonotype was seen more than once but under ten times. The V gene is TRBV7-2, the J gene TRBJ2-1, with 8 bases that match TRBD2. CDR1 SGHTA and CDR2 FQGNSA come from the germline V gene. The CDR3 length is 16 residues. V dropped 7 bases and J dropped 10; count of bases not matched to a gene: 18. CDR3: CASTHSGASGLLEQFF. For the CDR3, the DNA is TGTGCCAGCACCCACAGTGGGGCTAGCGGGTTGTTAGAGCAGTTCTTC.

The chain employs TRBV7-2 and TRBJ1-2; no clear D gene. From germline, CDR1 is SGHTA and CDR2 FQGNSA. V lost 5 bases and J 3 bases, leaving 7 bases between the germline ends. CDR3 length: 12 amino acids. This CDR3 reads CASSPMDYGYTF. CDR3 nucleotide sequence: TGTGCCAGCAGCCCAATGGACTATGGCTACACCTTC.

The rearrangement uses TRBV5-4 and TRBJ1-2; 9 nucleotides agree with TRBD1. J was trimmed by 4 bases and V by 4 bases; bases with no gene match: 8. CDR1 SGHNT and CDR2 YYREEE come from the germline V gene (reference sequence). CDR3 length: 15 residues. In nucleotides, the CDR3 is TGTGCCAGCAGCACACGGACAGGGGAGGGCTATGGCTACACCTTC. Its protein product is CASSTRTGEGYGYTF.